What follows are 14 T cell receptor beta chains derived from one specimen sequenced in a study of response to subunit inactivated influenza vaccine. MiXCR was run by TCRdb on the RT-PCR reads, yielding one entry per CDR3 protein. The repertoire includes about 540,000 distinct CDR3 sequences, roughly 15% of them detected once, and around 10% sits in the top ten. This material consisted of PBMCs from blood, taken 12 days after vaccination. These receptors were obtained from a man between 50 and 59 years old who received an inactivated influenza vaccine.

The V call is TRBV3-1, the J call TRBJ2-5; tentative D call: TRBD2 (5 bases). The germline V gene has CDR1 LGHDT and CDR2 YNNKEL (reference sequence). Trimming shortened V by 4 bases and J by 1 base, and 10 bases separated the two germline ends. This CDR3 region has 14 residues. The DNA of the CDR3 is TGTGCCAGCAGCCCCACTAGACCCCAAGAGACCCAGTACTTC. Translation gives CASSPTRPQETQYF.

This chain connects TRBV5-4 to TRBJ2-1; 7 bases map to TRBD2. J gave up 0 bases and V 2 bases, and 5 bases lay outside the gene matches. The CDR3 consists of 16 residues. Germline V gives CDR1 SGHNT, CDR2 YYREEE (reference sequence). CDR3 coding DNA: TGTGCCAGCAGCTTTTCGGGACTACGCTCCTACAATGAGCAGTTCTTC. It translates to CASSFSGLRSYNEQFF.

The chain carries TRBV3-1 and TRBJ1-1; unclear D gene. Trimming left V 0 bases short and J 0 bases short, with 5 bases between. The CDR3 consists of 14 residues. Germline V gene lookup returns CDR1 LGHDT and CDR2 YNNKEL (reference sequence). The CDR3 nucleotides are TGTGCCAGCAGCCAAGAAAACGTGAACACTGAAGCTTTCTTT. This encodes CASSQENVNTEAFF.

V is TRBV7-9 and J is TRBJ2-3; D is ambiguous. The CDR3 extends over 14 amino acids. Trimming shortened V by 5 bases and J by 6 bases, and 15 bases separated the two germline ends. The germline V gene encodes CDR1 SEHNR and CDR2 FQNEAQ (reference sequence). CDR3 in amino acids: CASSPSVNSDTQYF. CDR3 in DNA: TGTGCCAGCAGCCCCTCGGTCAATTCGGATACGCAGTATTTT.

There are a few counts of this clonotype. The V and J genes are TRBV20-1 and TRBJ2-1, with D possibly TRBD2 on 6 matching bases. The V and J ends lost 5 bases and 1 base respectively, with 9 bases between them. The CDR3 is 13 residues long. Per the germline V gene, CDR1 is DFQATT and CDR2 is SNEGSKA (reference sequence). CDR3 bases: TGCAGTGCTCCCGGGAGATCCTACAATGAGCAGTTCTTC. The encoded protein is CSAPGRSYNEQFF.

This CDR3 reads CAIRESTGIGETQYF. The DNA of the CDR3 is TGTGCCATCAGGGAATCAACAGGGATCGGCGAGACCCAGTACTTC. The rearrangement links TRBV10-3 to TRBJ2-5; TRBD1 is a possible D gene (6 bases). CDR1 ENHRY and CDR2 SYGVKD come from the germline V gene. The V end was cut by 6 bases, the J end by 5 bases, with 19 bases between. This CDR3 is 15 amino acids long.

This clonotype appeared a few times. The chain employs TRBV30 and TRBJ2-1, with unresolved D. This CDR3 spans 12 amino acids. The germline gives CDR1 GTSNPN, CDR2 SVGIG (reference sequence). The V gene lost 0 bases and the J gene lost 9 bases, with 9 bases spanning the gap. The CDR3 spells CAWSVRGAEQFF. CDR3 DNA: TGTGCCTGGAGTGTACGTGGTGCTGAGCAGTTCTTC.

This clonotype was recorded at least ten times. The CDR3, as DNA: TGCGCCAGCAGTCTGGGGCCAAGCACAGATACGCAGTATTTT. This encodes CASSLGPSTDTQYF. This chain joins TRBV5-1 and TRBJ2-3; D may be TRBD1 (5 bases). CDR1 is SGHRS and CDR2 is YFSETQ in the germline V gene. Trimming left V 5 bases short and J 0 bases short, with 10 bases between. CDR3 length: 14 amino acids.

The table lists this clonotype with a few counts. The V and J genes are TRBV7-3 and TRBJ2-6; TRBD1 matches 8 bases. V was clipped by 5 bases and J by 0 bases; unmatched bases: 9. Germline CDR1 SGHTA, CDR2 FQGTGA. This CDR3 spans 18 amino acids. CDR3 protein: CASSGGRDRSSGANVLTF. The CDR3 DNA is TGTGCCAGCAGCGGAGGCCGGGACAGGAGCTCTGGGGCCAACGTCCTGACTTTC.

The chain combines TRBV4-1 with TRBJ1-4, with 10 bases matching TRBD1. CDR1 is MGHRA, CDR2 YSYEKL, per germline. The CDR3 runs 16 residues. The ends lost 1 base at V and 7 bases at J; junction bases unmatched: 6. The CDR3 loop is CASSQGQGAGSEKLFF. CDR3 nucleotides: TGCGCCAGCAGCCAAGGACAGGGGGCTGGATCTGAAAAACTGTTTTTT.

The chain has TRBV2 and TRBJ2-7; D remains unclear. Germline CDR1 and CDR2: SNHLY and FYNNEI. There are 13 residues in the CDR3. V shed 3 bases and J shed 1 base, with 7 bases lying between them. The DNA for the CDR3 is TGTGCCAGCAGTGATAGTGCATCCTACGAGCAGTACTTC. It translates to CASSDSASYEQYF.

V is TRBV5-1 and J is TRBJ2-6; D unresolved. The V gene lost 1 base and the J gene lost 0 bases, with 11 bases spanning the gap. The CDR3 length is 17 residues. The V gene's germline CDR1 is SGHRS and CDR2 YFSETQ. CDR3 sequence (DNA): TGCGCCAGCAGCTTGAGGTTTTTGGACTCTGGGGCCAACGTCCTGACTTTC. Protein: CASSLRFLDSGANVLTF. Looking up the rest from reference TRBV5-1 and TRBJ2-6 gives the full variable domain: KAGVTQTPRYLIKTRGQQVTLSCSPISGHRSVSWYQQTPGQGLQFLFEYFSETQRNKGNFPGRFSGRQFSNSRSEMNVSTLELGDSALYLCASSLRFLDSGANVLTFGAGSRLTVL.

Many counts were recorded for this clonotype. The genes are TRBV12-3 or TRBV12-4 and TRBJ2-1, with D hard to call. V lost 6 bases to trimming and J lost 8 bases, with 14 bases between them. CDR3 length: 13 residues. Written as DNA, the CDR3 is TGTGCCAGCAGCCACCCCGGCAGCCATGAGCAGTTCTTC. Translated, it gives CASSHPGSHEQFF.

The chain joins TRBV29-1 to TRBJ1-1; tentatively, D is TRBD1 (6 bases). The CDR3 length is 15 residues. V lost 6 bases, J lost 0 bases, and 17 bases lay in between. In germline, CDR1 is SQVTM, CDR2 ANQGSEA. CDR3 nucleotides: TGCAGCGTCCGACCACAGGGAGAGGTGAACACTGAAGCTTTCTTT. Translating gives CSVRPQGEVNTEAFF.